This paragraph covers one T cell receptor (beta chain) sequence. The data originate from a study of blood T cell repertoires in COVID-19. Study details: Sites in the United States, Italy and Spain provided acute and convalescent COVID-19 samples. PBMCs, B-cell-depleted T cells, or T cells were the source of the cDNA or gDNA that made up the material.

Germline CDR1 MNHEY, CDR2 SVGEGT. Unmatched junction bases numbered 14, after V lost 5 bases and J lost 5 bases. The length of the CDR3 is 16 residues. Under the authors' procedure: For nucleated cells, counts were estimated from reference gene primer amplification. The repertoire was sequenced with immunoSEQ multiplex PCR; TCRdb's copy has only in-frame clones and lacks some. V and J calls and clone size come straight from that table; D and trimming were deduced from the DNA. The table records some 380,000 clones, nearly 90% of them present only once. The TCR comes from a man between 18 and 29 years old with active or convalescent COVID-19. The sequencing input was peripheral blood. The J gene is TRBJ2-7, the V gene TRBV6-2 or TRBV6-3, with 8 bases aligning to TRBD1. The CDR3 DNA follows: TGTGCCAGCAGTCAGACCCCCGGGACAGGATTTAACGAGCAGTACTTC. It is translated as CASSQTPGTGFNEQYF.